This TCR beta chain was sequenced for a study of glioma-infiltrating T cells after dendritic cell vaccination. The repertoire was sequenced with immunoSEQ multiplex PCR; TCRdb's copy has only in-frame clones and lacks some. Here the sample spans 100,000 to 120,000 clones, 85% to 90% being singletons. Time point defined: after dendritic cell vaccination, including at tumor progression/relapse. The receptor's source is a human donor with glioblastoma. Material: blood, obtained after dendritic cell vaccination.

CDR3 nucleotides: TGTGCCAGCAACTCCGACAGCCGTAATGAAAAACTGTTTTTT. Translated, it gives CASNSDSRNEKLFF. The chain uses TRBV9 and TRBJ1-4, with TRBD1 as a possible D gene (5 bases). Germline values: CDR1 SGDLS, CDR2 YYNGEE. The V and J ends lost 6 bases and 4 bases respectively, with 13 bases between them. CDR3 length equals 14 residues. Together with reference TRBV9 and TRBJ1-4, the CDR3 gives the full variable domain: DSGVTQTPKHLITATGQRVTLRCSPRSGDLSVYWYQQSLDQGLQFLIQYYNGEERAKGNILERFSAQQFPDLHSELNLSSLELGDSALYFCASNSDSRNEKLFFGSGTQLSVL.